The 14 T cell receptor beta chains listed next were all sequenced from one sample in a study of blood T cell repertoires in COVID-19. Using immunoSEQ multiplex PCR, the repertoire was profiled, and TCRdb retains in-frame clones only, with some absent. Here the sample spans about 350,000 clones, around nine tenths being singletons. Sequencing was done on a sample of PBMCs or T cells enriched from blood (not recorded which). These receptors were obtained from a woman aged 25 to 39 who had been exposed to COVID-19.

The chain carries TRBV2 and TRBJ2-5; D call uncertain. The germline V gene encodes CDR1 SNHLY and CDR2 FYNNEI. With 7 bases removed from V and 5 bases from J, the gap between germline ends came to 5 bases. The CDR3 totals 10 residues. CDR3 sequence (DNA): TGTGCCAGCATGGGCGAGACCCAGTACTTC. Its protein product is CASMGETQYF. Full variable domain (rest looked up from reference TRBV2 and TRBJ2-5): EPEVTQTPSHQVTQMGQEVILRCVPISNHLYFYWYRQILGQKVEFLVSFYNNEISEKSEIFDDQFSVERPDGSNFTLKIRSTKLEDSAMYFCASMGETQYFGPGTRLLVL.

V usage is TRBV6-5 and J usage is TRBJ1-5; D is unresolved. The CDR3 runs 14 residues. Per germline, CDR1 MNHEY and CDR2 SVGAGI. Between the trimmed V and J ends, which lost 0 bases and 7 bases, there was a span of 10 bases. Here the CDR3 reads CASSYSSTVQPQHF. The CDR3 DNA is TGTGCCAGCAGTTACTCGAGTACAGTACAGCCCCAGCATTTT.

The V gene is TRBV19, the J gene TRBJ1-2; D is uncertain. The CDR3 loop spans 13 amino acids. V lost 3 bases to trimming and J lost 4 bases, with 9 bases between them. Looked up from germline, CDR1 is LNHDA and CDR2 is SQIVND (reference sequence). CDR3 bases: TGTGCCAGTAGTATTGCGGGCCCCTATGGCTACACCTTC. Its protein product is CASSIAGPYGYTF.

The CDR3 DNA follows: TGCGCCAGCACCACCCCGGGACATATCGGTGAGCAGTTCTTC. This encodes CASTTPGHIGEQFF. The chain is built from TRBV5-1 and TRBJ2-1; TRBD1 is a possible D gene (6 bases). This CDR3 has 14 amino acids. V dropped 6 bases and J dropped 9 bases, with 19 bases sitting between them. Germline assignment: CDR1 SGHRS and CDR2 YFSETQ.

V is TRBV19 and J is TRBJ2-4; 7 nucleotides line up with TRBD2. From germline, CDR1 is LNHDA and CDR2 SQIVND (reference sequence). V lost 4 bases and J lost 3; bases outside the gene matches: 18. This CDR3 comprises 19 residues. The CDR3 DNA reads TGTGCCAGTAGTACCGCTACCTTCTCCGGGACTACCTACAAAAACATTCAGTACTTC. Its translation is CASSTATFSGTTYKNIQYF.

The chain uses TRBV7-9 and TRBJ1-2; no definite D call. The V gene lost 5 bases and the J gene lost 4 bases, with 17 bases spanning the gap. Germline assignment: CDR1 SEHNR and CDR2 FQNEAQ (reference sequence). The CDR3 runs to 15 residues. The CDR3 region has the DNA TGTGCCAGCAGCCCCGTTCTGTCACCCGGCTATGGCTACACCTTC. Its translation is CASSPVLSPGYGYTF.

The chain carries TRBV7-9 and TRBJ1-2, with D possibly TRBD1 on 5 matching bases. The CDR3 totals 15 residues. Germline loops: CDR1 SEHNR, CDR2 FQNEAQ (reference sequence). V was pared by 1 base and J by 8 bases, with 17 bases between. The CDR3 DNA follows: TGTGCCAGCAGCTTAGGTCTCTCAGGGACTGACGGCTACACCTTC. Translated, it gives CASSLGLSGTDGYTF.

The chain uses TRBV2 and TRBJ2-1; maybe TRBD2 (5 bases). The germline gives CDR1 SNHLY, CDR2 FYNNEI. V lost 1 base, J lost 5 bases, and 12 bases lay in between. The CDR3 sequence is 15 residues long. The CDR3 protein is CASSEGGLEHNEQFF. Here the CDR3 DNA reads TGTGCCAGCAGTGAAGGAGGACTTGAACACAATGAGCAGTTCTTC.

The genes are TRBV7-3 and TRBJ2-5; 9 bases fit TRBD2. V shed 3 bases and J 5 bases; nucleotides not matched to a gene: 1. Germline CDR1 and CDR2: SGHTA and FQGTGA. CDR3 size: 13 residues. Here the CDR3 DNA reads TGTGCCAGCAGCTTTGCGGGAGGGGAGACCCAGTACTTC. It codes for CASSFAGGETQYF. Together with reference TRBV7-3 and TRBJ2-5, the CDR3 gives the full variable domain: GAGVSQTPSNKVTEKGKYVELRCDPISGHTALYWYRQSLGQGPEFLIYFQGTGAADDSGLPNDRFFAVRPEGSVSTLKIQRTERGDSAVYLCASSFAGGETQYFGPGTRLLVL.

Comments on this clone: The junction departs from germline at one end; a sequencing error may be responsible. This chain links TRBV6-6 with TRBJ1-5; the D gene is possibly TRBD1 (6 bases). In germline, CDR1 is MNHNY, CDR2 SVGAGI (reference sequence). The length of the CDR3 is 15 residues. Here the CDR3 reads CASIYQTGGYQPQHF. As DNA, the CDR3 is TGTGCCAGCATTTACCAGACAGGCGGTTATCAGCCCCAGCATTTT.

The count of this clone is one. This rearrangement joins TRBV5-4 to TRBJ1-5; 10 bases match TRBD1. Losses at the gene ends were 4 bases for V and 5 bases for J; bases not matched to a gene: 6. The germline V gene encodes CDR1 SGHNT and CDR2 YYREEE (reference sequence). This CDR3 region has 15 residues. The CDR3 is CASSPDRGRDQPQHF. Written as DNA, the CDR3 is TGTGCCAGCAGCCCCGACAGGGGGCGCGATCAGCCCCAGCATTTT.

The chain uses TRBV12-3 or TRBV12-4 and TRBJ1-2; D call uncertain. V shed 7 bases and J shed 7 bases, with 13 bases lying between them. The CDR3 sequence is 12 residues long. This chain's CDR3 is CASTSEVTGYTF. CDR3 in DNA: TGTGCCAGCACCTCAGAGGTAACTGGCTACACCTTC.

This chain connects TRBV5-6 to TRBJ2-1; 9 bases are a match to TRBD2. The V segment lost 3 bases and the J segment 2 bases; nucleotides outside the gene matches: 3. The CDR3 runs to 15 residues. Germline CDR1 reads SGHDT; CDR2 reads YYEEEE. CDR3 bases: TGTGCCAGCAGCTCCGGGACTAGCCCCTACAATGAGCAGTTCTTC. This sequence encodes CASSSGTSPYNEQFF.

The chain links TRBV25-1 to TRBJ2-5; D is undetermined. The CDR3 has 11 residues. The V end lost 3 bases, the J end lost 3 bases, and 2 bases lay between the germline ends. Germline CDR1 MGHDK, CDR2 SYGVNS. As DNA, the CDR3 is TGTGCCAGCAGTGACAAAGAGACCCAGTACTTC. Translating gives CASSDKETQYF.